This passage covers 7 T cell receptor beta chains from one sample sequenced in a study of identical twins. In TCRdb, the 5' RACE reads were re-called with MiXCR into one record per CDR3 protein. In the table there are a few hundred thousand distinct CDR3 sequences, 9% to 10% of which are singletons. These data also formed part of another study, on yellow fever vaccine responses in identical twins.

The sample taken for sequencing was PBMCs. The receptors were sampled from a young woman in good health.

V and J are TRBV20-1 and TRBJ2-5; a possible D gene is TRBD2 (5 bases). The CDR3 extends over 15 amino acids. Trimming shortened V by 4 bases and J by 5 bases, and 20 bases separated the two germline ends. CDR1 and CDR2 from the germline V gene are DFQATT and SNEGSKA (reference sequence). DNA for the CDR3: TGCAGTGCTACCGCCCTGGCTAGGAGGTGGGAGACCCAGTACTTC. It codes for CSATALARRWETQYF.

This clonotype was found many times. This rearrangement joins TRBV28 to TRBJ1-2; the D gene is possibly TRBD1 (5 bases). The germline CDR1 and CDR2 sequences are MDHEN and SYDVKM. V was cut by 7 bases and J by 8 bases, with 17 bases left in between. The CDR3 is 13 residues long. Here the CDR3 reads CASKDSLSRGYTF. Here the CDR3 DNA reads TGTGCCAGCAAAGACAGCTTATCCAGGGGCTACACCTTC.

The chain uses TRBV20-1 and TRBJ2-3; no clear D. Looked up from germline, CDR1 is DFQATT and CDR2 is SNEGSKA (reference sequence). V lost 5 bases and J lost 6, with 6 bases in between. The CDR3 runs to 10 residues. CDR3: CSAAWDTQYF. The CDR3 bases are TGCAGTGCTGCGTGGGATACGCAGTATTTT.

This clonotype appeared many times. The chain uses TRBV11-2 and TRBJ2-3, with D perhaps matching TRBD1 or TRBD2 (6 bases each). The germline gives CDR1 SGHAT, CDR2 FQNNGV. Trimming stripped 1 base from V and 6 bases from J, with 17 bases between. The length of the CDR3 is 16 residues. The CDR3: CASSLGGPSGADTQYF. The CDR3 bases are TGTGCCAGCAGCTTAGGAGGCCCGTCGGGGGCTGATACGCAGTATTTT.

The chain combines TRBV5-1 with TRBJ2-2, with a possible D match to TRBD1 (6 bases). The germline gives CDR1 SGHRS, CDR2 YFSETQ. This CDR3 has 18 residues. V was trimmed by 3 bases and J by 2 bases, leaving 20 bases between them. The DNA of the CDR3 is TGCGCCAGCAGCTGGGACAAAACGACAGCAATCAACACCGGGGAGCTGTTTTTT. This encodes CASSWDKTTAINTGELFF.

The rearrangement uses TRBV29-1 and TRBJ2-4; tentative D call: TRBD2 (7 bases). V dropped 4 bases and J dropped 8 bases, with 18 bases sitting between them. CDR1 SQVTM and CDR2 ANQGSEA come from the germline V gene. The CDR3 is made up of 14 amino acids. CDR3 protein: CSVVGGRRPDIQYF. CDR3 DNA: TGCAGCGTTGTCGGGGGGCGCCGTCCCGACATTCAGTACTTC.

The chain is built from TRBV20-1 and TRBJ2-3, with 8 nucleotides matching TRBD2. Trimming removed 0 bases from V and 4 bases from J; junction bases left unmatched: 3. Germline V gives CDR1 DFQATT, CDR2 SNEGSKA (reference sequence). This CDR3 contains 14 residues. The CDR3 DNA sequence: TGCAGTGCTAGAGATCGGCGGGAGGCAGATACGCAGTATTTT. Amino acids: CSARDRREADTQYF.